The present T cell receptor (beta chain) was sequenced within a study of shared clonotypes between healthy human individuals (dated by TCRdb to 2018 to 2021). In the study overall: The cohort comprised a couple of women and a few men aged 18 to 49 years. For each donor, CD4 naive and CD4 memory were each run on three plates, CD8 naive on two plates, and CD8 memory on one plate. Leukapheresis yielded between about 0.94 and 10 billion PBMCs per donor. To increase sequencing depth and limit assay-specific biases, different laboratories used diverse techniques to prepare libraries and sequence TCR repertoires. Blood TCR repertoires of roughly five healthy adults were deeply sequenced to estimate repertoire size and the extent of clonotype sharing between individuals. Points the paper makes about the study in general: Sampling was limited to blood, and TCR repertoires in tissue likely differ from TCR repertoires in blood. Clonotypes shared by all four sorted-subset donors showed higher generation probabilities than non-shared clonotypes. Estimated clonotype richness was generally larger for naive than for memory subsets. The genetic and exposure-history diversity represented was limited by the small number of donors. Pairwise subsampling led to the expectation that sequencing depth would affect the degree of clonotype sharing among donors. Rarefaction of sorted-subset datasets indicated incomplete sequencing despite the large sequencing depth. About 5% of naive CD4, around 3.5% of naive CD8, approximately 2.2% of memory CD4, and approximately 0.4% of memory CD8 clonotypes were shared across a few donors.

Using the deep immunoSEQ assay, TCR CDR3 regions were amplified from genomic DNA by multiplex PCR. Extracted genomic DNA from each cell subset was spread evenly across all wells of several immunoSEQ 96-well plates, with each plate serving as a replicate. Each replicate PCR for sorted subsets received around 200 ng genomic DNA, equal to about 30,000 T cell genomes. The purified libraries were quantified using a Qubit 3.0 fluorometer, sized with a Bioanalyzer 2100, and then quantified again using the KAPA Library Quantification kit. Each immunoSEQ 96-well plate was sequenced on its own single-read 150-cycle Illumina NextSeq 550 flow cell. In the authors' own workflow: Because the immunoSEQ output held only junctional sequences and lacked quality scores, the filtering could not match the filtering applied to full-length reads. To assign V/J genes and CDR3, sequences were annotated against IMGT germline references using PyIR, a Python wrapper for IgBLAST v1.9. Reads were filtered out if the reads had weak V/J assignments (E-value above 1e-6), no CDR3, stop codons, out-of-frame junctions, or ambiguous translated residues. V3J clonotypes were defined as sequences sharing the same inferred V gene, J gene, and CDR3 amino acid sequence. To compute the percentage overlap between repertoires, the number of shared unique clonotypes was divided by the size of the smaller repertoire. RTK rarefaction, the Chao1 estimator, and Recon v2.1 estimates of unobserved clonotypes were used to assess repertoire richness. For all TCRbeta clonotypes obtained by the gDNA method from several donors, generation probabilities were computed with OLGA. TCRdb obtained this table from immuneACCESS and retained in-frame rearrangements with V and J assigned. These tables miss some clones; where compared with another copy, unresolved V genes account for less than half of the shortfall, and the remainder is unexplained. V and J calls plus clone size are reproduced from that table; the DNA served to infer D and trimming. This sample has approximately 2,300,000 clones in its table, and 85% to 95% of those were observed once. 0.37% of the sample comes from the top ten.

Per the germline V gene (reference sequence), MNHEY is the CDR1 and SMNVEV is the CDR2. The CDR3 contains 15 residues, cysteine and phenylalanine counted. The retained sequence is limited to the CDR3, 45 bases, with the frame set at the first base. V is shortened by 7 bases, J by 5 bases, and the region joining them spans 20 bases. The donors were healthy, HIV-negative adults who had no recently reported acute infections or vaccinations. All donors were Caucasian adults living in Nashville, Tennessee, USA. CD4+ T cells were enriched through magnetic negative selection, after which naive cells were positively selected on CD45RA and the remaining negative fraction served as the memory subset. Blood was obtained by leukapheresis, after which PBMCs were separated by Ficoll-Histopaque density gradient centrifugation and cryopreserved in liquid nitrogen vapor phase. Analytical flow cytometry was used to check the purity and quantity of every magnetically sorted T cell population. Genomic DNA was isolated from each sorted fraction and quantified by UV absorbance on a Nanodrop 2000c.

Concerning this clone itself: Its specific antigen is unknown. No much larger clone exists at a distance of one base, and base qualities are not known.

The rearrangement joined TRBV27 to TRBJ2-5; the best D guess is TRBD1, with 6 bases matching. Sequencing was performed on naive CD4+ T cells from PBMCs. What the cell subset or site label conveys for this sample: CD45RA+ positively selected. The source is a man between 18 and 29 years old in good health. Some clones in this sample may be carry-over from other donors' samples. The DNA is TGTGCCAGCACACCGTACAGGGTTTCAGGGGAGACCCAGTACTTC. It translates to CASTPYRVSGETQYF.